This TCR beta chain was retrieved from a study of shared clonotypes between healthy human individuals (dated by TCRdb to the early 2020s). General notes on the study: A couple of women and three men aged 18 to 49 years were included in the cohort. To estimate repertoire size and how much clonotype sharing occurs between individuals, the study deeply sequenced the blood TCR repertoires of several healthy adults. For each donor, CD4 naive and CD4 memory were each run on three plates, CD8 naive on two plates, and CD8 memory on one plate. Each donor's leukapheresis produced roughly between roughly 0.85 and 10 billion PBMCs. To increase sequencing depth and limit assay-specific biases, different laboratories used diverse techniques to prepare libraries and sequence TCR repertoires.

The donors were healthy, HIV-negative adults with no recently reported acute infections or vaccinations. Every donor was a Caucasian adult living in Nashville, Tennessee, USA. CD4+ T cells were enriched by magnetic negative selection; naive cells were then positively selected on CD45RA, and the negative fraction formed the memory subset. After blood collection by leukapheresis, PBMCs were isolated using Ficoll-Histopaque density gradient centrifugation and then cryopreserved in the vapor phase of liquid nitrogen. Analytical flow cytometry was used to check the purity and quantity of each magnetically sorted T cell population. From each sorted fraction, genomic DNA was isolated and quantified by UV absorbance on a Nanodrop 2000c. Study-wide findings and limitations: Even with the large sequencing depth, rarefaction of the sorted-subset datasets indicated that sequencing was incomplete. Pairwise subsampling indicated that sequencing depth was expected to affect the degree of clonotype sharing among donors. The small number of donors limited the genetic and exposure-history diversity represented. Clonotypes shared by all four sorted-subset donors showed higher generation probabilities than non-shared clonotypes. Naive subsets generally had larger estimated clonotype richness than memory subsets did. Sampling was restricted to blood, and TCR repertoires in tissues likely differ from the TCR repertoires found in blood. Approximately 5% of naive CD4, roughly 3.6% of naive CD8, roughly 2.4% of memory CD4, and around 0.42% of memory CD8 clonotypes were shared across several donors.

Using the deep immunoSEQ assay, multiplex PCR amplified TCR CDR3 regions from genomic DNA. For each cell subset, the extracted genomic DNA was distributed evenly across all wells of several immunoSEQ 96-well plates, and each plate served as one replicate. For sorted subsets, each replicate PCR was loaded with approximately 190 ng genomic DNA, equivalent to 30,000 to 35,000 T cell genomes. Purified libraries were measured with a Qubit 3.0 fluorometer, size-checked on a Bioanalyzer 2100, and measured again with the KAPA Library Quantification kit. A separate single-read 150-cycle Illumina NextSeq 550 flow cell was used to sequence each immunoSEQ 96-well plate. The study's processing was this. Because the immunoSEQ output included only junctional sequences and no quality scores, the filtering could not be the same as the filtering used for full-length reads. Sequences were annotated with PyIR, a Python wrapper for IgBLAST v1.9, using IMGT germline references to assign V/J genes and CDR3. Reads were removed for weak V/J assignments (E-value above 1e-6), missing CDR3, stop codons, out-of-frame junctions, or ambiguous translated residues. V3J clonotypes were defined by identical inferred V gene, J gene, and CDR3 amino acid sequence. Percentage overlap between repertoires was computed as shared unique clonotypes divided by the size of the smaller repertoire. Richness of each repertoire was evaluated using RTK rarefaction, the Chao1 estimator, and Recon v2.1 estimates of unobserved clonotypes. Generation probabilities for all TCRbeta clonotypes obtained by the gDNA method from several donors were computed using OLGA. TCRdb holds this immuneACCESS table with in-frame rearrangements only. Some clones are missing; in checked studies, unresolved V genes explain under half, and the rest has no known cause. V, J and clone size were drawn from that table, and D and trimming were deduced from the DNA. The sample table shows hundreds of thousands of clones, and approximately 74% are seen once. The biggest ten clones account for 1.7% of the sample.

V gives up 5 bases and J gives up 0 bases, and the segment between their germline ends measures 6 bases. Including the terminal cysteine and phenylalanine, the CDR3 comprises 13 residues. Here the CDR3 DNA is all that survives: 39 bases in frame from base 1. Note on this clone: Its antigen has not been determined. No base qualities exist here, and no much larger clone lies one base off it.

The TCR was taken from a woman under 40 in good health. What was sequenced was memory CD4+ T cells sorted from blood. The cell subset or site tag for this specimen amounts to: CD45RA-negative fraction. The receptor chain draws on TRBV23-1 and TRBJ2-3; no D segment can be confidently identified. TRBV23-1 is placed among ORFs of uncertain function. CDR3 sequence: CASSKTSTDTQYF. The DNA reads TGCGCCAGCAGTAAAACAAGCACAGATACGCAGTATTTT.